These T cell receptor beta chains were read from a single sample in a study of cytomegalovirus exposure and HLA in healthy donors. The table came from immunoSEQ multiplex PCR; TCRdb's copy has only in-frame clones and leaves some out. The sample has about 200,000 clones, 79% seen once. Material for sequencing was PBMCs. Receptors originate from a girl aged 5 to 17 in good health and CMV-seropositive. CDR3s include the opening cysteine and the closing phenylalanine or tryptophan.

V,J,CDR3
TRBV2,TRBJ1-1,CASHRENTEAFF
TRBV10-1,TRBJ2-7,CASSDQGTYEQYF
TRBV7-6,TRBJ2-1,CASSSPLRGGFYNEQFF
TRBV10-2,TRBJ2-1,CASSGLADEQFF
TRBV23-1,TRBJ1-1,CASSLVQGSTEAFF
TRBV6-1,TRBJ1-2,CASRDLTGHGYTF
TRBV15,TRBJ1-2,CATRRVAGTGNYGYTF
TRBV7-5,TRBJ1-5,CARHPTRLCNQPQHF
TRBV5-1,TRBJ2-3,CASSLEGAPTDTQYF
TRBV28,TRBJ2-2,CASSWDRGYIGELFF
TRBV7-2,TRBJ1-1,CASSSRQGMGGEAFF
TRBV10-1,TRBJ2-5,CASRSGGAWFWTQYF
TRBV5-1,TRBJ2-6,CASSLVPGQGRSGANVLTF
TRBV4-3,TRBJ1-5,CASSQDSSNQPQHF
TRBV2,TRBJ1-1,CAIQGPEVNTEAFF